The 24 T cell receptor beta chains given below trace back to one sample, sequenced in a study of radiotherapy plus CTLA-4 blockade in lung cancer. Only in-frame clones appear in the TCRdb table, and some are missing; sequencing was by immunoSEQ multiplex PCR. The sample includes about 53,000 clones, roughly four fifths of them seen just once. Sample: peripheral blood, taken from a patient treated with radiotherapy plus ipilimumab. The receptors were sampled from a human donor with non-small cell lung cancer whose response to radiotherapy plus ipilimumab could not be evaluated.

The chain is built from TRBV28 and TRBJ2-5; TRBD2 matches at 8 bases. The CDR3 is 14 amino acids. V lost 3 bases and J lost 4; bases outside the gene matches: 4. The V gene's germline CDR1 is MDHEN and CDR2 SYDVKM. The CDR3 DNA reads TGTGCCAGCAGTTTGACCGGGGGGGGAGAGACCCAGTACTTC. As protein: CASSLTGGGETQYF.

J is TRBJ1-1 and V is TRBV28, with 8 bases fitting TRBD1. Trimming took 6 bases from V and 1 from J; bases not matched to a gene: 4. Germline V gives CDR1 MDHEN, CDR2 SYDVKM. The CDR3 is 14 amino acids. CDR3 in DNA: TGTGCCAGCAGGGAAGGACAGGGGAACACTGAAGCTTTCTTT. Protein: CASREGQGNTEAFF.

V gene TRBV9 combines with J gene TRBJ1-6; 10 positions match TRBD1. Germline CDR1 SGDLS, CDR2 YYNGEE. This CDR3 contains 15 residues. V was clipped by 7 bases and J by 10 bases; unmatched bases: 11. CDR3 coding DNA: TGTGCCAGCGCTACTGGGACAGGGGTTGGCTCACCCCTCCACTTT. Amino acids: CASATGTGVGSPLHF.

The DNA for the CDR3 is TGCGCCAGCAGCCAAGCTGGACAGGGGTACACCGGGGAGCTGTTTTTT. Protein: CASSQAGQGYTGELFF. The chain uses TRBV4-3 and TRBJ2-2; 9 nucleotides match TRBD1. The length of the CDR3 is 16 residues. The V segment lost 1 base and the J segment 3 bases; nucleotides outside the gene matches: 3. Germline CDR1 reads LGHNA; CDR2 reads YSLEER.

The chain couples TRBV7-2 to TRBJ1-1; 7 positions agree with TRBD1. Germline loops: CDR1 SGHTA, CDR2 FQGNSA. The ends lost 6 bases at V and 4 bases at J; junction bases unmatched: 2. The CDR3 has 12 amino acids. The CDR3 sequence: CASRTGSTEAFF. The CDR3, as DNA: TGTGCCAGCAGGACAGGGTCCACTGAAGCTTTCTTT.

The CDR3 DNA sequence: TGTGCCAGCAGCCCCGCGAGGAGCTCCTACGAGCAGTACTTC. Residues: CASSPARSSYEQYF. The V call is TRBV7-9, the J call TRBJ2-7; no reliable D call. V lost 5 bases and J lost 0, with 11 bases in between. The CDR3 extends over 14 amino acids. Germline CDR1 and CDR2: SEHNR and FQNEAQ (reference sequence).

This clone has just a few counts. The rearrangement uses TRBV7-2 and TRBJ2-5, with D perhaps matching TRBD2 (5 bases). Germline-derived CDR1 and CDR2 are SGHTA and FQGNSA. V was clipped by 1 base and J by 1 base, with 7 bases between them. This CDR3 has 14 amino acids. The CDR3 nucleotides read TGTGCCAGCAGCTTAGATAGCGTCCAAGAGACCCAGTACTTC. Translated, it gives CASSLDSVQETQYF.

The chain recombines TRBV5-4 with TRBJ1-3, with D maybe TRBD1 (5 bases). Trimming left V 0 bases short and J 0 bases short, with 10 bases between. Looked up from germline, CDR1 is SGHNT and CDR2 is YYREEE (reference sequence). The CDR3 has 16 residues. CDR3 DNA sequence: TGTGCCAGCAGCTTGGAGGCAGGGCGCTCTGGAAACACCATATATTTT. It translates to CASSLEAGRSGNTIYF.

The V and J genes are TRBV15 and TRBJ2-5; TRBD2 is a possible D gene (5 bases). V was shortened by 1 base and J by 2 bases, with 8 bases between the two germline ends. The germline V gene encodes CDR1 LNHNV and CDR2 YYDKDF (reference sequence). The CDR3 is 14 amino acids. DNA for the CDR3: TGTGCCACCAGCAGAGGGACTCTTCAAGAGACCCAGTACTTC. It codes for CATSRGTLQETQYF.

The rearrangement uses TRBV2 and TRBJ2-7; 10 nucleotides align to TRBD2. The CDR3 totals 17 residues. The germline CDR1 and CDR2 sequences are SNHLY and FYNNEI. V shed 6 bases and J 5 bases; nucleotides not matched to a gene: 16. This CDR3 is CASSPGLADNQGDEQYF. DNA for the CDR3: TGTGCCAGCAGCCCCGGACTAGCGGACAATCAAGGCGACGAGCAGTACTTC.

The chain couples TRBV5-1 to TRBJ2-5, with 9 bases aligning to TRBD1. V shed 4 bases and J 4 bases; nucleotides not matched to a gene: 5. The CDR3 is 14 amino acids. Looked up from germline, CDR1 is SGHRS and CDR2 is YFSETQ. The CDR3 sequence: CASSATGGRETQYF. CDR3 bases: TGCGCCAGCAGCGCGACAGGGGGGAGAGAGACCCAGTACTTC. The full variable domain, completed using reference TRBV5-1 and TRBJ2-5, is KAGVTQTPRYLIKTRGQQVTLSCSPISGHRSVSWYQQTPGQGLQFLFEYFSETQRNKGNFPGRFSGRQFSNSRSEMNVSTLELGDSALYLCASSATGGRETQYFGPGTRLLVL.

J is TRBJ2-2 and V is TRBV4-3; D remains unclear. This CDR3 has 13 amino acids. CDR1 is LGHNA and CDR2 is YSLEER in the germline V gene. The ends were cut back, 4 bases at V and 6 bases at J, with 9 bases in the middle. The CDR3 protein is CASSLRIPGELFF. As DNA, the CDR3 is TGCGCCAGCAGCCTTAGAATCCCCGGGGAGCTGTTTTTT.

This chain connects TRBV9 to TRBJ2-3; 8 bases are a match to TRBD2. The CDR3 has 19 amino acids. The germline gives CDR1 SGDLS, CDR2 YYNGEE. Trimming took 0 bases from V and 5 from J; bases not matched to a gene: 17. Here the CDR3 reads CASSVAPWIAGRERDTQYF. Here the CDR3 DNA reads TGTGCCAGCAGCGTAGCCCCCTGGATAGCGGGAAGGGAAAGAGATACGCAGTATTTT.

V gene TRBV15 combines with J gene TRBJ2-3; TRBD2 aligns across 8 bases. With 1 base clipped from V and 1 base from J, the junction kept 7 bases outside the gene matches. The CDR3 covers 17 residues. The germline CDR1 and CDR2 sequences are LNHNV and YYDKDF (reference sequence). The CDR3 spells CATSRASAGARTDTQYF. In nucleotides, the CDR3 is TGTGCCACCAGCAGAGCTTCAGCGGGGGCCCGCACAGATACGCAGTATTTT.

The chain uses TRBV15 and TRBJ2-4, with TRBD2 identical over 10 bases. Germline trimming cut 2 bases from V and 6 bases from J; bases unmatched to any gene: 10. The CDR3 runs 17 residues. Germline-derived CDR1 and CDR2 are LNHNV and YYDKDF (reference sequence). The DNA of the CDR3 is TGTGCCACCAGCAGATCCGATAGCGGGAGGATTAGAAACATTCAGTACTTC. Protein: CATSRSDSGRIRNIQYF.

This chain connects TRBV5-1 to TRBJ2-5; 7 positions match TRBD1. The DNA matches TRBJ2-7 better at its end, which makes the J call doubtful. This CDR3 has 13 residues. CDR1 and CDR2 (germline): SGHRS, YFSETQ. CDR3 nucleotides: TGCGCCAGCAGCTTTGACAGGGTCTACGAGCAGTACTTC. This sequence encodes CASSFDRVYEQYF.

This chain uses TRBV2 with TRBJ1-5, with 8 bases identical to TRBD1. After removal of 5 bases from V and 0 bases from J, the junction contained 12 bases not matched to a gene. The germline V gene has CDR1 SNHLY and CDR2 FYNNEI. There are 18 residues in the CDR3. The CDR3, as DNA: TGTGCCAGCAGTAGTGGGACAGGCATAATCTATAGCAATCAGCCCCAGCATTTT. Its protein is CASSSGTGIIYSNQPQHF.

The chain carries TRBV27 and TRBJ2-3, with D unclear. The CDR3 runs to 15 residues. CDR1 is MNHEY, CDR2 SMNVEV, per germline (reference sequence). V was shortened by 3 bases and J by 2 bases, with 12 bases between the two germline ends. For the CDR3, the DNA is TGTGCCAGCAGTTTTGGGCCGGCCCTCACAGATACGCAGTATTTT. Encoded protein: CASSFGPALTDTQYF.

J is TRBJ2-7 and V is TRBV2, with D unresolved. This CDR3 region has 13 residues. Trimming stripped 2 bases from V and 6 bases from J, with 11 bases between. Looked up from germline, CDR1 is SNHLY and CDR2 is FYNNEI. CDR3 protein: CASSESGFGEQYF. CDR3 coding DNA: TGTGCCAGCAGTGAATCAGGTTTCGGCGAGCAGTACTTC. Based on the CDR3 plus reference TRBV2 and TRBJ2-7, the full variable domain is EPEVTQTPSHQVTQMGQEVILRCVPISNHLYFYWYRQILGQKVEFLVSFYNNEISEKSEIFDDQFSVERPDGSNFTLKIRSTKLEDSAMYFCASSESGFGEQYFGPGTRLTVT.

The rearrangement joins TRBV7-2 to TRBJ2-7; 9 nucleotides line up with TRBD1. The CDR3 is 14 residues long. J lost 3 bases, V lost 3 bases, and 3 bases had no gene match. Looked up from germline, CDR1 is SGHTA and CDR2 is FQGNSA. The CDR3 loop reads CASSFWTGDYEQYF. The CDR3 DNA follows: TGTGCCAGCAGCTTTTGGACAGGGGACTACGAGCAGTACTTC.

This clone showed up just a few times. This sequence joins TRBV10-3 and TRBJ2-7; a possible D gene is TRBD1 (7 bases). This CDR3 is 13 amino acids long. The germline gives CDR1 ENHRY, CDR2 SYGVKD. V lost 7 bases and J 5 bases, leaving 15 bases between the germline ends. The DNA of the CDR3 is TGTGCCATCAAGGCGGGACAGTTAGACGAGCAGTACTTC. This translates into CAIKAGQLDEQYF.

The chain links TRBV4-3 to TRBJ2-1, with 13 bases identical to TRBD2. This CDR3 is 20 amino acids long. CDR1 and CDR2 from the germline V gene are LGHNA and YSLEER. V shed 0 bases, J shed 2 bases, and the junction held 10 bases outside the gene matches. CDR3 nucleotide sequence: TGCGCCAGCAGCCAAGATATTTGGACTAGCGGGAGAACCACCTACAATGAGCAGTTCTTC. It is translated as CASSQDIWTSGRTTYNEQFF.

The gene calls are TRBV4-1 and TRBJ2-3; D is unclear. In germline, CDR1 is MGHRA, CDR2 YSYEKL. The CDR3 has 15 amino acids. Trimming shortened V by 3 bases and J by 2 bases, and 12 bases separated the two germline ends. For the CDR3, the DNA is TGCGCCAGCAGCCAGCACTCCCTGTCCACAGATACGCAGTATTTT. Its translation: CASSQHSLSTDTQYF.

The chain joins TRBV28 to TRBJ2-1, with 10 bases fitting TRBD2. J was trimmed by 7 bases and V by 2 bases; bases with no gene match: 5. Germline-derived CDR1 and CDR2 are MDHEN and SYDVKM. CDR3 length equals 15 residues. Written as DNA, the CDR3 is TGTGCCAGCAGTTTAGGACTAGCGGTGGGAAATGAGCAGTTCTTC. It encodes CASSLGLAVGNEQFF.